Below are 19 T cell receptor beta chains sequenced from a single sample in a study of long-term antiretroviral therapy in people with HIV. Investigators performed immunoSEQ version v3.0 at survey level. Only in-frame clones appear in the TCRdb table, and some are missing; sequencing was by immunoSEQ multiplex PCR. The table has about 30,000 clones, nearly 95% seen once. The sample consisted of unsorted PBMCs, taken approximately 6.3 years after starting antiretroviral therapy. These receptors came from a woman between 40 and 50 years old with HIV.

This clone was seen only once. The chain joins TRBV19 to TRBJ1-1; possibly TRBD1 for D (5 bases). Per the germline V gene, CDR1 is LNHDA and CDR2 is SQIVND (reference sequence). Trimming cost V 3 bases and J 6 bases, with 17 bases left between them. The CDR3 covers 15 residues. DNA for the CDR3: TGTGCCAGTAGTATTTCTCGTGGCAGGGAGGCTGAAGCTTTCTTT. Translated, it gives CASSISRGREAEAFF.

V and J are TRBV5-6 and TRBJ2-2; D possibly corresponds to TRBD1 (5 bases). The CDR3 is made up of 16 amino acids. Germline-derived CDR1 and CDR2 are SGHDT and YYEEEE. V lost 2 bases and J lost 5, with 16 bases in between. The CDR3 DNA is TGTGCCAGCAGCTTCCCTGGGGAACAGGCGACCGGGGAGCTGTTTTTT. Translating it yields CASSFPGEQATGELFF.

This clone has a single count. V is TRBV7-8 and J is TRBJ1-2; D perhaps matches TRBD1 (5 bases). Germline CDR1 and CDR2: SGHVS and FQNEAQ. The V end was cut by 3 bases, the J end by 3 bases, with 11 bases between. The CDR3 extends over 14 amino acids. The CDR3 DNA reads TGTGCCAGCAGCTTTGGGACCGCTGACTATGGCTACACCTTC. Translating gives CASSFGTADYGYTF.

This chain connects TRBV5-1 to TRBJ2-5; TRBD2 agrees at 9 bases. The CDR3 loop spans 15 amino acids. Trimming removed 4 bases from V and 1 base from J; junction bases left unmatched: 5. Germline V lookup: CDR1 SGHRS, CDR2 YFSETQ. The CDR3 sequence is CASSLGRGGQETQYF. DNA for the CDR3: TGCGCCAGCAGCCTCGGGCGGGGGGGCCAAGAGACCCAGTACTTC.

The rearrangement links TRBV5-4 to TRBJ1-1; D is perhaps TRBD1 (5 bases). The CDR3 has 15 amino acids. Trimming left V 4 bases short and J 5 bases short, with 18 bases between. The germline V gene has CDR1 SGHNT and CDR2 YYREEE (reference sequence). CDR3 residues: CASSPGTKGQTEAFF. CDR3 coding DNA: TGTGCCAGCAGCCCCGGGACTAAAGGGCAGACTGAAGCTTTCTTT. Complete variable domain (other parts from reference TRBV5-4 and TRBJ1-1): ETGVTQSPTHLIKTRGQQVTLRCSSQSGHNTVSWYQQALGQGPQFIFQYYREEENGRGNFPPRFSGLQFPNYSSELNVNALELDDSALYLCASSPGTKGQTEAFFGQGTRLTVV.

This clone was counted once. The chain is built from TRBV15 and TRBJ2-7; 8 bases are a match to TRBD2. Germline-derived CDR1 and CDR2 are LNHNV and YYDKDF (reference sequence). The CDR3 extends over 16 amino acids. Trimming at V came to 1 base and at J to 4 bases, leaving 9 bases not matched to a gene. In DNA form, the CDR3 reads TGTGCCACCAGCAGAGGAAACATAGCGGGGAGGTACGAGCAGTACTTC. It translates to CATSRGNIAGRYEQYF. Together with reference TRBV15 and TRBJ2-7, the CDR3 gives the full variable domain: DAMVIQNPRYQVTQFGKPVTLSCSQTLNHNVMYWYQQKSSQAPKLLFHYYDKDFNNEADTPDNFQSRRPNTSFCFLDIRSPGLGDTAMYLCATSRGNIAGRYEQYFGPGTRLTVT.

There are a few counts of this clone. J is TRBJ1-5 and V is TRBV11-3, with 9 bases lining up with TRBD1. Germline V lookup: CDR1 SGHNT, CDR2 YENEEA. CDR3 length: 15 amino acids. V was clipped by 1 base and J by 7 bases; unmatched bases: 5. The CDR3 coding sequence is TGTGCCAGCAGCTTAGGGACAGGGGTTCAACAGCCCCAGCATTTT. It translates to CASSLGTGVQQPQHF.

The V and J genes are TRBV7-2 and TRBJ1-5; 7 bases line up with TRBD1. CDR3 length: 15 amino acids. The V and J ends lost 1 base and 7 bases, in that order; junction bases with no gene match: 7. The germline CDR1 and CDR2 sequences are SGHTA and FQGNSA. CDR3 sequence (DNA): TGTGCCAGCAGCTTAGACGGACAGGTAGACCAGCCCCAGCATTTT. This translates into CASSLDGQVDQPQHF.

The J gene is TRBJ1-4, the V gene TRBV2; D is undetermined. Trimming took off 6 bases at V and 3 bases at J, with 8 bases between the two ends. This CDR3 is built from 13 residues. CDR1 SNHLY and CDR2 FYNNEI come from the germline V gene. In nucleotides, the CDR3 is TGTGCCAGCAGGGGTTTCGCTAATGAAAAACTGTTTTTT. This encodes CASRGFANEKLFF.

The rearrangement joins TRBV4-3 to TRBJ1-4; 10 bases match TRBD1. CDR1 LGHNA and CDR2 YSLEER come from the germline V gene. The V segment lost 5 bases and the J segment 6 bases; nucleotides outside the gene matches: 3. The CDR3 runs 14 residues. Here the CDR3 reads CASSFGTGDEKLFF. Here the CDR3 DNA reads TGCGCCAGCAGCTTCGGGACAGGGGATGAAAAACTGTTTTTT.

The chain recombines TRBV10-1 with TRBJ2-3; TRBD2 is a possible D gene (6 bases). The germline CDR1 and CDR2 sequences are WNHNN and SYGVQD (reference sequence). The V and J ends lost 6 bases and 2 bases respectively, with 21 bases between them. The CDR3 covers 17 residues. CDR3: CASRAPPGARFTDTQYF. CDR3 DNA sequence: TGCGCCAGCAGGGCTCCTCCGGGAGCCAGATTCACAGATACGCAGTATTTT.

J is TRBJ1-1 and V is TRBV5-1; D is possibly TRBD1 (5 bases). Deletions cut 0 bases from V and 6 bases from J, with 15 bases between. This CDR3 comprises 15 residues. Per the germline V gene, CDR1 is SGHRS and CDR2 is YFSETQ. CDR3 sequence: CASSLGGEGGSEAFF. For the CDR3, the DNA is TGCGCCAGCAGCTTGGGGGGGGAGGGAGGCTCTGAAGCTTTCTTT.

This clone has just a few counts. V usage is TRBV4-3 and J usage is TRBJ2-5; 11 bases agree with TRBD1. CDR3 size: 15 residues. The V segment lost 1 base and the J segment 5 bases; nucleotides outside the gene matches: 3. The germline V gene has CDR1 LGHNA and CDR2 YSLEER. CDR3: CASSQGTGGFETQYF. For the CDR3, the DNA is TGCGCCAGCAGCCAAGGGACAGGGGGCTTCGAGACCCAGTACTTC.

The chain employs TRBV6-5 and TRBJ1-3; D perhaps matches TRBD1 (5 bases). The V and J ends lost 6 bases and 0 bases respectively, with 12 bases between them. Germline CDR1 reads MNHEY; CDR2 reads SVGAGI. The CDR3 covers 15 residues. CDR3 sequence: CASSIRGFSGNTIYF. DNA for the CDR3: TGTGCCAGCAGCATAAGGGGCTTCTCTGGAAACACCATATATTTT.

This rearrangement joins TRBV6-5 to TRBJ2-3, with no clear D. The V end lost 0 bases, the J end lost 0 bases, and 7 bases lay between the germline ends. The germline V gene has CDR1 MNHEY and CDR2 SVGAGI. The CDR3 contains 15 residues. The CDR3 DNA follows: TGTGCCAGCAGTTACTCGCCGACTAGCACAGATACGCAGTATTTT. Its translation is CASSYSPTSTDTQYF.

The V gene is TRBV7-2, the J gene TRBJ2-7; D ambiguous. CDR3 length: 15 amino acids. Deletions cut 6 bases from V and 5 bases from J, with 20 bases between. CDR1 SGHTA and CDR2 FQGNSA come from the germline V gene. CDR3 nucleotide sequence: TGTGCCAGCAGTCAAAAATCGGGCTGGATCAACGAGCAGTACTTC. This encodes CASSQKSGWINEQYF. The full variable domain, rest sourced from reference TRBV7-2 and TRBJ2-7, is GAGVSQSPSNKVTEKGKDVELRCDPISGHTALYWYRQSLGQGLEFLIYFQGNSAPDKSGLPSDRFSAERTGGSVSTLTIQRTQQEDSAVYLCASSQKSGWINEQYFGPGTRLTVT.

The DNA for the CDR3 is TGTGCCAGCAGCTTAGATTTGCTAGCGGGGGTCACCTTCCAAGAGACCCAGTACTTC. This gives the protein CASSLDLLAGVTFQETQYF. This chain joins TRBV7-2 and TRBJ2-5; 10 nucleotides match TRBD2. There are 19 residues in the CDR3. V lost 1 base, J lost 1 base, and 12 bases stayed unmatched. Germline V CDR1 and CDR2: SGHTA, FQGNSA. The complete variable domain, with remaining parts taken from reference TRBV7-2 and TRBJ2-5, reads GAGVSQSPSNKVTEKGKDVELRCDPISGHTALYWYRQSLGQGLEFLIYFQGNSAPDKSGLPSDRFSAERTGGSVSTLTIQRTQQEDSAVYLCASSLDLLAGVTFQETQYFGPGTRLLVL.

The chain combines TRBV5-4 with TRBJ2-7, with 10 bases lining up with TRBD1. Germline V lookup: CDR1 SGHNT, CDR2 YYREEE (reference sequence). V lost 0 bases to trimming and J lost 0 bases; unmatched junction nucleotides: 3. The CDR3 runs 16 residues. DNA for the CDR3: TGTGCCAGCAGCTTGGCCGGGACAGGGGCCTCCTACGAGCAGTACTTC. Amino acid sequence: CASSLAGTGASYEQYF.

The chain combines TRBV6-5 with TRBJ1-2; 9 bases agree with TRBD1. The CDR3 consists of 14 residues. Germline V CDR1 and CDR2: MNHEY, SVGAGI. The J segment lost 4 bases and the V segment lost 7 bases, leaving 7 bases of the junction unmatched. The CDR3 nucleotides read TGTGCCAGCACCGGGACAGGGCTTATCTATGGCTACACCTTC. Its protein is CASTGTGLIYGYTF.